The 8 T cell receptor beta chains reported below all come from one sample, sequenced in a study of PD-1 blockade in classical Hodgkin lymphoma. Produced via immunoSEQ multiplex PCR; TCRdb's table is partial and in-frame only. The sample holds roughly 13,000 clones, roughly 80% seen once. All patients relapsed after autologous stem cell transplantation, and brentuximab vedotin exposure varied. The source was peripheral blood mononuclear cells (PBMCs), collected at baseline. These receptors came from a human donor with classical Hodgkin lymphoma.

V usage is TRBV6-4 and J usage is TRBJ2-1; D is perhaps TRBD2 (6 bases). This CDR3 has 15 residues. V was cut by 3 bases and J by 6 bases, with 15 bases left in between. From germline, CDR1 is MRHNA and CDR2 SNTAGT. CDR3 in DNA: TGTGCCAGCAGTGATGGTAGCGGAAGCACCAATGAGCAGTTCTTC. It is translated as CASSDGSGSTNEQFF.

The sample holds a few counts of this clone. The V gene is TRBV19, the J gene TRBJ2-5, with TRBD1 matching 7 bases. This CDR3 has 14 residues. The germline V gene has CDR1 LNHDA and CDR2 SQIVND (reference sequence). V lost 6 bases and J lost 6; bases outside the gene matches: 10. As DNA, the CDR3 is TGTGCCAGTAGCAACTACAGGGGTGAAAAGACCCAGTACTTC. It specifies CASSNYRGEKTQYF. Using reference TRBV19 and TRBJ2-5 for the parts outside the CDR3, the full variable domain is DGGITQSPKYLFRKEGQNVTLSCEQNLNHDAMYWYRQDPGQGLRLIYYSQIVNDFQKGDIAEGYSVSREKKESFPLTVTSAQKNPTAFYLCASSNYRGEKTQYFGPGTRLLVL.

The chain couples TRBV5-5 to TRBJ2-5, with unresolved D. V gave up 1 base and J gave up 7 bases, with 11 bases separating them. The CDR3 covers 13 residues. Germline CDR1 and CDR2: SGHKS and YYEKEE (reference sequence). The CDR3 loop reads CASSLPSPWTQYF. In nucleotides, the CDR3 is TGTGCCAGCAGCTTGCCAAGTCCTTGGACCCAGTACTTC.

This sequence joins TRBV5-4 and TRBJ2-1; 9 bases line up with TRBD2. Trimming cost V 3 bases and J 6 bases; bases outside gene matches: 7. There are 15 residues in the CDR3. Per germline, CDR1 SGHNT and CDR2 YYREEE (reference sequence). CDR3 sequence: CASSSSGTSINEQFF. CDR3 DNA sequence: TGTGCCAGCAGCTCTAGCGGGACTAGCATCAATGAGCAGTTCTTC.

The chain uses TRBV19 and TRBJ2-1, with 7 nucleotides matching TRBD2. Germline V lookup: CDR1 LNHDA, CDR2 SQIVND (reference sequence). V lost 10 bases and J lost 7; bases outside the gene matches: 13. This CDR3 spans 14 amino acids. The CDR3 region is CATAKGGLGNEQFF. The CDR3 coding sequence is TGTGCCACCGCCAAGGGAGGGTTGGGGAATGAGCAGTTCTTC.

The chain couples TRBV7-8 to TRBJ2-7; TRBD2 matches at 8 bases. There are 18 residues in the CDR3. The germline V gene has CDR1 SGHVS and CDR2 FQNEAQ. Unmatched junction bases numbered 14, after V lost 4 bases and J lost 0 bases. The DNA for the CDR3 is TGTGCCAGCAGCTCAACCACTATACTAGCGGACCTCTCCTACGAGCAGTACTTC. Encoded protein: CASSSTTILADLSYEQYF.

The chain links TRBV5-6 to TRBJ2-1, with unresolved D. Per the germline V gene, CDR1 is SGHDT and CDR2 is YYEEEE. CDR3 length: 13 amino acids. Trimming removed 5 bases from V and 4 bases from J, with 10 bases in between. CDR3 sequence reads: CASSPGVYNEQFF. In DNA form, the CDR3 reads TGTGCCAGCAGTCCCGGTGTGTACAATGAGCAGTTCTTC.

This clone came up a few times. This chain links TRBV25-1 with TRBJ1-1, with a tentative D call TRBD1 (5 bases). With 0 bases removed from V and 4 bases from J, the gap between germline ends came to 12 bases. CDR3 length equals 15 residues. Germline lookup yields CDR1 MGHDK and CDR2 SYGVNS. The CDR3 bases are TGTGCCAGCAGTGAATATAGCGGCAGGGCCACTGAAGCTTTCTTT. It specifies CASSEYSGRATEAFF.